This entry features one T cell receptor beta chain sequence. TCRdb's table, derived via immunoSEQ multiplex PCR, lists solely in-frame clones and lacks some. The table lists roughly 190,000 clones, about 85% of them singletons. This entry comes from a study of blood T cell repertoires in COVID-19. At the level of the study: The samples span acute and convalescent COVID-19 from the United States, Italy and Spain.

Germline CDR1 is MDHEN and CDR2 is SYDVKM. The trim removed 3 bases at V and 0 bases at J, leaving 7 bases unmatched. The CDR3 sequence is 16 residues long. Seattle-derived patients entered the study during active infection and were followed longitudinally. Sequenced sample: peripheral blood. The receptor comes from a woman between 70 and 85 years old with COVID-19, enrolled during active disease. This chain links TRBV28 with TRBJ1-2; 7 positions agree with TRBD1. DNA of the CDR3: TGTGCCAGCAGTTTGGGCAGGGGGTCCTCTAACTATGGCTACACCTTC. This translates into CASSLGRGSSNYGYTF.